Below, one T cell receptor beta chain is given with its context. Its matching antigen is unknown. This sample's time point: pre-sensitization, week 0. Regarding treatment: therapeutic diphenylcyclopropenone sensitization with weekly scalp DPC. Donors were 18 to 70-year-old alopecia patients suitable for DPC. The data are from a study of human T cells and chemical hapten exposure. The wider study: The study sensitized with 2% DPC on a roughly 2 cm by roughly 2 cm patch of upper inner arm skin. General study points: Controls formed significantly fewer large CDR3 similarity clusters than expanded TCRs did.

CDR3 length: 15 residues. Trimming removed 5 bases from V and 5 bases from J, with 15 bases in between. Germline values: CDR1 MDHEN, CDR2 SYDVKM. TCRdb ran MiXCR on the RACE reads and lists one entry per CDR3 protein. Of 350,000 to 450,000 distinct CDR3 sequences in the sample, roughly 4.6% are singletons; the top ten hold around 2.6%. This TCR was recovered from a woman aged 45-65 years with alopecia areata. Some clones in this sample may be carry-over from other donors' samples. The source material was whole blood, sampled in connection with sensitization to the hapten diphenylcyclopropenone (DPC). The chain has TRBV28 and TRBJ1-4, with a weak D call TRBD1 (6 bases). This chain's CDR3 is CASSPGQRRNEKLFF. The CDR3 nucleotides read TGTGCCAGCAGTCCTGGACAGCGAAGGAATGAAAAACTGTTTTTT.